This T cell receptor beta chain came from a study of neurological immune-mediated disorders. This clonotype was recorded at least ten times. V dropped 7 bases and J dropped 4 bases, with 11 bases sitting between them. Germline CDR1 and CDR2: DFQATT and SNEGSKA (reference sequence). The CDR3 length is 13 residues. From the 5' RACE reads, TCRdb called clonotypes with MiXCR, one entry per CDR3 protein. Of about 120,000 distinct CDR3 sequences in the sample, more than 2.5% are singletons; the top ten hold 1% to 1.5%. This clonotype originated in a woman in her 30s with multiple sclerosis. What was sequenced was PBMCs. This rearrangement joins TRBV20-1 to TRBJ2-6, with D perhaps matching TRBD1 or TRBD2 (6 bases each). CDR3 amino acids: CSGAGTGANVLTF. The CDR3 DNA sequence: TGCAGTGGGGCGGGGACAGGGGCCAACGTCCTGACTTTC.